Listed here are 10 T cell receptor beta chains from one sample, sequenced in a study of T-cell memory formation after mild COVID-19. Using its own MiXCR run on the 5' RACE reads, TCRdb lists one record per CDR3 protein. Of about 190,000 distinct CDR3 sequences in the sample, approximately 30% were seen once. Source material: PBMCs or a T cell subset sorted from them (not recorded which). The origin of the receptors is an adult woman who had mild COVID-19 (a few samples of this study predate the infection). Cell type and time point are not known.

The chain uses TRBV7-9 and TRBJ2-5; no definite D call. Trimming left V 4 bases short and J 7 bases short, with 16 bases between. The CDR3 totals 14 residues. The germline gives CDR1 SEHNR, CDR2 FQNEAQ (reference sequence). In nucleotides, the CDR3 is TGTGCCAGCAGCTCGGACGGGTTGAGAGGGACCCAGTACTTC. It specifies CASSSDGLRGTQYF.

The chain employs TRBV4-3 and TRBJ2-3, with D hard to call. Trimming pared 1 base from V and 5 bases from J, leaving 7 bases between. Germline assignment: CDR1 LGHNA and CDR2 YSLEER. This CDR3 spans 13 amino acids. Here the CDR3 DNA reads TGCGCCAGCAGCCAAGTAGACCGAGATACGCAGTATTTT. Protein sequence: CASSQVDRDTQYF.

This sequence joins TRBV24-1 and TRBJ1-2; no clear D gene. This CDR3 spans 14 amino acids. Germline CDR1 reads KGHDR; CDR2 reads SFDVKD. Trimming removed 3 bases from V and 3 bases from J, with 10 bases in between. The DNA for the CDR3 is TGTGCCACCAGTGATAGTCAGAATTACTATGGCTACACCTTC. It is translated as CATSDSQNYYGYTF.

This clonotype was counted only a few times. The rearrangement links TRBV4-2 to TRBJ2-7, with 10 bases lining up with TRBD1. V shed 4 bases and J 0 bases; nucleotides not matched to a gene: 9. The CDR3 sequence is 17 residues long. Germline V gene lookup returns CDR1 LGHNA and CDR2 YNFKEQ. This CDR3 reads CASSRRPTGGSSYEQYF. DNA for the CDR3: TGTGCCAGCAGCCGCCGACCGACAGGGGGCAGCTCCTACGAGCAGTACTTC.

The chain has TRBV7-9 and TRBJ1-2, with a possible D match to TRBD1 (6 bases). V was trimmed by 8 bases and J by 6 bases, leaving 19 bases between them. Germline values: CDR1 SEHNR, CDR2 FQNEAQ (reference sequence). The CDR3 runs to 14 residues. The CDR3 spells CASLLAWDKDGYTF. For the CDR3, the DNA is TGTGCCAGCCTGCTTGCGTGGGACAAGGATGGCTACACCTTC.

This clonotype was seen only a few times. V usage is TRBV4-1 and J usage is TRBJ2-1, with D maybe TRBD2 (6 bases). Germline CDR1 and CDR2: MGHRA and YSYEKL. The CDR3 is 14 amino acids. V was cut by 2 bases and J by 8 bases, with 13 bases left in between. The CDR3 nucleotides are TGCGCCAGCAGCCAACACCGGGGAGGCGATGAGCAGTTCTTC. Translation gives CASSQHRGGDEQFF.

CDR3 DNA sequence: TGCGCCAGCAGCACCAGGACAGATGAAAAACTGTTTTTT. It specifies CASSTRTDEKLFF. The chain employs TRBV5-1 and TRBJ1-4; D perhaps matches TRBD1 (6 bases). V dropped 4 bases and J dropped 6 bases, with 10 bases sitting between them. In germline, CDR1 is SGHRS, CDR2 YFSETQ. The CDR3 consists of 13 residues.

The genes are TRBV7-3 and TRBJ2-3; D may match TRBD1 or TRBD2 (6 bases each). CDR1 is SGHTA and CDR2 is FQGTGA in the germline V gene. V was shortened by 9 bases and J by 0 bases, with 19 bases between the two germline ends. The CDR3 is 16 amino acids. CDR3 nucleotide sequence: TGTGCCAGAAGCCCTTTAGGGGGAGGAAGCACAGATACGCAGTATTTT. Translating it yields CARSPLGGGSTDTQYF.

V and J are TRBV6-2 or TRBV6-3 and TRBJ2-3; D may be TRBD2 (6 bases). The germline V gene encodes CDR1 MNHEY and CDR2 SVGEGT. Trimming stripped 7 bases from V and 1 base from J, with 15 bases between. The CDR3 sequence is 15 residues long. CDR3 nucleotides: TGTGCCAGCACGGGGGTACGGAAGGGCACAGATACGCAGTATTTT. It specifies CASTGVRKGTDTQYF.

J is TRBJ1-5 and V is TRBV5-4, with a possible D match to TRBD1 (5 bases). Germline CDR1 and CDR2: SGHNT and YYREEE (reference sequence). The ends were cut back, 3 bases at V and 0 bases at J, with 10 bases in the middle. The CDR3 extends over 15 amino acids. The CDR3 sequence: CASSYDSLSNQPQHF. DNA for the CDR3: TGTGCCAGCAGCTACGACAGCCTTAGCAATCAGCCCCAGCATTTT.